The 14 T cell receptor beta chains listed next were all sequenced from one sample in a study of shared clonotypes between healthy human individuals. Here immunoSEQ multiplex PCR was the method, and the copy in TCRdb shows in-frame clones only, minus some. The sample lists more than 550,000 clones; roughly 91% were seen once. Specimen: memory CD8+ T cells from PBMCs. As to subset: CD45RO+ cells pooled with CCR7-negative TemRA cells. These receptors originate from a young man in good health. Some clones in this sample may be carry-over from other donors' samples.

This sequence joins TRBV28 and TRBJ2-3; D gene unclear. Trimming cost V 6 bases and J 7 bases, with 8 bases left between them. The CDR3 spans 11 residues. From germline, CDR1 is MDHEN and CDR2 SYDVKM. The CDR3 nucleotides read TGTGCCAGCAGCCCCTCGAATACGCAGTATTTT. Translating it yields CASSPSNTQYF.

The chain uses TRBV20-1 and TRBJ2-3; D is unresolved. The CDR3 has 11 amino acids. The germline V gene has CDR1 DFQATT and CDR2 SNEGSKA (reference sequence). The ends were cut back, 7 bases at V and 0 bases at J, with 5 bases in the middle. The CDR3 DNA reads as TGCAGTGTCAGGAGCACAGATACGCAGTATTTT. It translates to CSVRSTDTQYF.

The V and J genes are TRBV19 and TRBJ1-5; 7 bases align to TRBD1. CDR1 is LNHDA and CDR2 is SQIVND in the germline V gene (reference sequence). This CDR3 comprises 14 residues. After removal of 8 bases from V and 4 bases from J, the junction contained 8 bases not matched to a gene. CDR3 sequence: CASQTGPKNQPQHF. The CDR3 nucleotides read TGTGCCAGTCAGACAGGGCCGAAAAATCAGCCCCAGCATTTT.

The CDR3 sequence: CASSGRAPYNEQFF. Here the CDR3 DNA reads TGTGCCAGCAGCGGAAGAGCGCCCTACAATGAGCAGTTCTTC. This chain joins TRBV9 and TRBJ2-1; D not certain. Deletions cut 3 bases from V and 2 bases from J, with 9 bases between. Per the germline V gene, CDR1 is SGDLS and CDR2 is YYNGEE. This CDR3 is 14 amino acids long.

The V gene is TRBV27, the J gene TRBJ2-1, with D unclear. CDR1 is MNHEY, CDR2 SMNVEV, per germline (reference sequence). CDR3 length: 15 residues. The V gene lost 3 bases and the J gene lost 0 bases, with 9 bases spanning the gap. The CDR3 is CASSLGTDSYNEQFF. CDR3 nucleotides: TGTGCCAGCAGTTTGGGCACCGACTCCTACAATGAGCAGTTCTTC.

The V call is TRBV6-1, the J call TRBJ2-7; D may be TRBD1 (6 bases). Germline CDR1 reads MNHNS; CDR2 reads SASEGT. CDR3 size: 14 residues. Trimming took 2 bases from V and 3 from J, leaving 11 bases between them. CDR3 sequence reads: CASSEQGIIYEQYF. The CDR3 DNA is TGTGCCAGCAGTGAACAGGGGATCATCTACGAGCAGTACTTC.

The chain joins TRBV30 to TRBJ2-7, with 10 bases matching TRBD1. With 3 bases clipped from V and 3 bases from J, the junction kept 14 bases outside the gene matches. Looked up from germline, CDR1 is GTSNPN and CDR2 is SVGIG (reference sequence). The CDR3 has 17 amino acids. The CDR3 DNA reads TGTGCCTGGAGCGAGAAAGCCGGGACAGGGGACCACTACGAGCAGTACTTC. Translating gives CAWSEKAGTGDHYEQYF.

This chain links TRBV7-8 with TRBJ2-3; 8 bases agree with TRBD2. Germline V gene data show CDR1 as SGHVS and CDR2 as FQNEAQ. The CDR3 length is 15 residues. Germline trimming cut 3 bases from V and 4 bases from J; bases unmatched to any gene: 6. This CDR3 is CASSLEGGLADTQYF. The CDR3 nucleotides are TGTGCCAGCAGCTTGGAGGGGGGACTAGCAGATACGCAGTATTTT.

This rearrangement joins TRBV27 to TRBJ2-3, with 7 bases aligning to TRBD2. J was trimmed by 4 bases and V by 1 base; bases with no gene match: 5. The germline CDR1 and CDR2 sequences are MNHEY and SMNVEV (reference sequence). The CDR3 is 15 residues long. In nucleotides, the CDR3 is TGTGCCAGCAGTTTATTAGGTGGGGGGGCAGATACGCAGTATTTT. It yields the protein CASSLLGGGADTQYF.

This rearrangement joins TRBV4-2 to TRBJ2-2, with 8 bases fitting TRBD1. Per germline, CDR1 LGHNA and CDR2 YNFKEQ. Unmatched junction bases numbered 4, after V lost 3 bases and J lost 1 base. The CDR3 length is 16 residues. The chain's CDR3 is CASSHTRGQNTGELFF. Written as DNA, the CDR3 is TGTGCCAGCAGCCACACCAGGGGGCAGAACACCGGGGAGCTGTTTTTT.

This chain's CDR3 is CASSIGYSNTGELFF. CDR3 bases: TGTGCCAGTAGTATCGGTTATAGTAACACCGGGGAGCTGTTTTTT. This chain uses TRBV19 with TRBJ2-2; D gene unclear. The CDR3 runs 15 residues. The germline V and J ends were trimmed by 3 bases and 2 bases, with 10 bases remaining between them. Germline V gene lookup returns CDR1 LNHDA and CDR2 SQIVND (reference sequence).

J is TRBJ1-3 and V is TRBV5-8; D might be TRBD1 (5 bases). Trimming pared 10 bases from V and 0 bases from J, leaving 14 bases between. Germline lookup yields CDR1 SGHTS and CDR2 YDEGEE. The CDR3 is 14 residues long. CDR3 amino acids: CAGGVINSGNTIYF. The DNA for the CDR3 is TGTGCCGGGGGGGTCATCAACTCTGGAAACACCATATATTTT.

The CDR3 spells CASSYGLARYNEQFF. In DNA form, the CDR3 reads TGTGCCAGCAGTTACGGGCTAGCTAGATACAATGAGCAGTTCTTC. The chain carries TRBV6-5 and TRBJ2-1; D perhaps matches TRBD2 (5 bases). V gave up 2 bases and J gave up 4 bases, with 12 bases separating them. The CDR3 runs 15 residues. Germline V gene sequence: CDR1 MNHEY, CDR2 SVGAGI.

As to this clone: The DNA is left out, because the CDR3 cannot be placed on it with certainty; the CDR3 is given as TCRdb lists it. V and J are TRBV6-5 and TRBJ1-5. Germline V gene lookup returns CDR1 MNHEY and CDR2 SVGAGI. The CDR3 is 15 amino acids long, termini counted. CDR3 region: CASSSSFGGSQPQHF.